This entry is about one TCR beta chain. These data are taken from a study of patients and donors after allogeneic stem cell transplantation. TCRdb re-analysed the RT-PCR reads in MiXCR, keeping a single row per CDR3 protein. Here the sample spans roughly 960,000 distinct CDR3 sequences, approximately 18% being singletons. V dropped 5 bases and J dropped 4 bases, with 12 bases sitting between them. The CDR3 is 13 amino acids. Material for sequencing was blood, either unsorted or a sorted T cell fraction (not recorded which). This clonotype originated in a human donor who was either an allogeneic HSCT recipient or a stem cell or donor lymphocyte infusion donor (not recorded which). It is not recorded whose cells these are; they may come from a transplant donor. The gene calls are TRBV12-3 or TRBV12-4 and TRBJ2-7; D remains unclear. The CDR3 protein is CASSPPVQYEQYF. The CDR3 DNA is TGTGCCAGCAGTCCACCCGTTCAGTACGAGCAGTACTTC.